One sample yielded the 25 T cell receptor beta chains listed below, sequenced in a study of CD8 T cells in ankylosing spondylitis. In TCRdb, the 5' RACE reads were re-called with MiXCR into one record per CDR3 protein. Of 340,000 or so distinct CDR3 sequences detected, roughly 14% appear once; the ten largest clones hold 1.1%. Sequences were obtained from blood, either unsorted or a sorted T cell fraction (not recorded which). All receptors come from a male donor with ankylosing spondylitis or in good health (not recorded which).

The rearrangement links TRBV6-1 to TRBJ1-1; D remains ambiguous. This CDR3 has 14 amino acids. The V gene lost 7 bases and the J gene lost 4 bases, with 16 bases spanning the gap. Germline-derived CDR1 and CDR2 are MNHNS and SASEGT. For the CDR3, the DNA is TGTGCCAGCAAACGCGGCAGGCTACTCACTGAAGCTTTCTTT. Amino acid sequence: CASKRGRLLTEAFF.

The table lists this clonotype with a few counts. The gene calls are TRBV2 and TRBJ1-1, with a possible D match to TRBD1 (6 bases). The germline gives CDR1 SNHLY, CDR2 FYNNEI. The ends were cut back, 11 bases at V and 1 base at J, with 14 bases in the middle. The CDR3 runs 13 residues. Here the CDR3 DNA reads TGTGCCTCCTGCAGACAGGAGAACACTGAAGCTTTCTTT. Translated, it gives CASCRQENTEAFF.

There are a few counts of this clonotype. The CDR3 here is CATSLSGGVGNEQFF. The DNA of the CDR3 is TGTGCCACCAGTCTTTCGGGGGGCGTAGGTAATGAGCAGTTCTTC. The chain recombines TRBV24-1 with TRBJ2-1, with a tentative D call TRBD2 (7 bases). The CDR3 extends over 15 amino acids. Germline V gene data show CDR1 as KGHDR and CDR2 as SFDVKD. Trimming cost V 6 bases and J 7 bases, with 18 bases left between them.

This clonotype was found a few times. The gene calls are TRBV12-3 or TRBV12-4 and TRBJ2-3; D is unclear. This CDR3 region has 14 residues. V was clipped by 2 bases and J by 0 bases, with 6 bases between them. The CDR3 sequence is CASSLFLSTDTQYF. The CDR3 DNA sequence: TGTGCCAGCAGTTTATTCCTCAGCACAGATACGCAGTATTTT.

This clonotype was counted a few times. The gene calls are TRBV12-3 or TRBV12-4 and TRBJ2-1, with TRBD2 identical over 8 bases. V gave up 6 bases and J gave up 8 bases; unmatched junction bases: 15. This CDR3 is built from 16 residues. The CDR3 region is CASSPSRLAGVYEQFF. The CDR3 DNA sequence: TGTGCCAGCAGCCCCTCCCGGCTAGCGGGCGTATATGAGCAGTTCTTC.

This clonotype has only a few counts. The gene calls are TRBV7-8 and TRBJ2-1, with TRBD2 as a possible D gene (7 bases). Between the trimmed V and J ends, which lost 0 bases and 8 bases, there was a span of 11 bases. This CDR3 spans 14 amino acids. Per the germline V gene, CDR1 is SGHVS and CDR2 is FQNEAQ. The CDR3 DNA is TGTGCCAGCAGCTTAGCGGGGGGGCCCCATGAGCAGTTCTTC. Translated, it gives CASSLAGGPHEQFF. Drawing the rest from reference TRBV7-8 and TRBJ2-1, the complete variable domain is GAGVSQSPRYKVAKRGQDVALRCDPISGHVSLFWYQQALGQGPEFLTYFQNEAQLDKSGLPSDRFFAERPEGSVSTLKIQRTQQEDSAVYLCASSLAGGPHEQFFGPGTRLTVL.

The V gene is TRBV7-8, the J gene TRBJ1-5, with TRBD1 as a possible D gene (6 bases). The germline V gene has CDR1 SGHVS and CDR2 FQNEAQ. CDR3 length equals 16 residues. The V and J ends lost 2 bases and 3 bases respectively, with 14 bases between them. The CDR3 coding sequence is TGTGCCAGCAGCTTATCCCTGACAGGATTCAATCAGCCCCAGCATTTT. Protein product: CASSLSLTGFNQPQHF.

This clonotype was seen more than once but under ten times. The rearrangement links TRBV9 to TRBJ1-4; D not resolved. The CDR3 spans 15 residues. With 2 bases removed from V and 3 bases from J, the gap between germline ends came to 11 bases. CDR1 SGDLS and CDR2 YYNGEE come from the germline V gene. CDR3 amino acids: CASSVRESPNEKLFF. The DNA of the CDR3 is TGTGCCAGCAGCGTTAGGGAGTCCCCTAATGAAAAACTGTTTTTT. Drawing the rest from reference TRBV9 and TRBJ1-4, the complete variable domain is DSGVTQTPKHLITATGQRVTLRCSPRSGDLSVYWYQQSLDQGLQFLIQYYNGEERAKGNILERFSAQQFPDLHSELNLSSLELGDSALYFCASSVRESPNEKLFFGSGTQLSVL.

This sequence joins TRBV20-1 and TRBJ2-7; 11 bases map to TRBD2. Germline CDR1 DFQATT, CDR2 SNEGSKA (reference sequence). J gave up 4 bases and V 0 bases, and 2 bases lay outside the gene matches. The CDR3 has 14 residues. In nucleotides, the CDR3 is TGCAGTGCTAGAGAAACTAGCGGGAGTTACGAGCAGTACTTC. Its translation: CSARETSGSYEQYF.

This chain joins TRBV10-3 and TRBJ2-1; 8 bases line up with TRBD2. The CDR3 runs to 16 residues. Looked up from germline, CDR1 is ENHRY and CDR2 is SYGVKD. With 3 bases clipped from V and 7 bases from J, the junction kept 11 bases outside the gene matches. The CDR3: CAISDVRTSRGNEQFF. The DNA of the CDR3 is TGTGCCATCAGTGATGTTAGGACTAGCCGGGGGAATGAGCAGTTCTTC.

This rearrangement joins TRBV9 to TRBJ2-7; TRBD2 matches at 10 bases. The CDR3 totals 15 residues. The ends lost 3 bases at V and 1 base at J; junction bases unmatched: 4. Germline V gene lookup returns CDR1 SGDLS and CDR2 YYNGEE. The DNA for the CDR3 is TGTGCCAGCAGCGCTAGCGGGGGATTTTCCTACGAGCAGTACTTC. Residues: CASSASGGFSYEQYF.

Remarks on this clonotype: One end of the junction fails to match germline, which may point to a read error. This rearrangement joins TRBV3-1 to TRBJ2-7; 9 bases match TRBD2. CDR1 is LGHDT, CDR2 YNNKEL, per germline (reference sequence). The CDR3 has 12 residues. CDR3 loop: CASSSSGTEEYF. As DNA, the CDR3 is TGTGCCAGCTCGTCTAGCGGGACCGAGGAGTACTTC.

This clonotype turned up a few times. The chain links TRBV5-1 to TRBJ2-1; either TRBD1 or TRBD2 may fit D (5 bases each). Germline-derived CDR1 and CDR2 are SGHRS and YFSETQ. This CDR3 is built from 16 residues. The ends were cut back, 0 bases at V and 7 bases at J, with 17 bases in the middle. CDR3 sequence (DNA): TGCGCCAGCAGCTTGGGGGTAGCGACGAGGGGTAATGAGCAGTTCTTC. Its protein product is CASSLGVATRGNEQFF.

At least ten counts were recorded for this clonotype. The J gene is TRBJ1-5, the V gene TRBV20-1; D gene ambiguous. CDR1 DFQATT and CDR2 SNEGSKA come from the germline V gene (reference sequence). Between the trimmed V and J ends, which lost 3 bases and 5 bases, there was a span of 11 bases. The CDR3 sequence is 13 residues long. In DNA form, the CDR3 reads TGCAGTGCTAGTTACAGTTATGATCAGCCCCAGCATTTT. Translation: CSASYSYDQPQHF.

This sequence joins TRBV5-4 and TRBJ2-3; a weak D match, TRBD1 (5 bases). V was shortened by 4 bases and J by 6 bases, with 18 bases between the two germline ends. CDR3 size: 15 residues. CDR1 and CDR2 from the germline V gene are SGHNT and YYREEE (reference sequence). CDR3 DNA sequence: TGTGCCAGCAGCCCGCGTTTCTTACAGGTGGATACGCAGTATTTT. Its protein product is CASSPRFLQVDTQYF.

This clonotype was seen a handful of times. In DNA, the CDR3 is TGTGCCAGCAGCGTAGGGATGGAGGTACCCCTCCACTTT. Its protein is CASSVGMEVPLHF. The V gene is TRBV9, the J gene TRBJ1-6; D gene ambiguous. Germline V gene data show CDR1 as SGDLS and CDR2 as YYNGEE. V was shortened by 0 bases and J by 12 bases, with 10 bases between the two germline ends. This CDR3 is built from 13 residues. The variable domain in full, with the rest retrieved from reference TRBV9 and TRBJ1-6, is DSGVTQTPKHLITATGQRVTLRCSPRSGDLSVYWYQQSLDQGLQFLIQYYNGEERAKGNILERFSAQQFPDLHSELNLSSLELGDSALYFCASSVGMEVPLHFGNGTRLTVT.

This clonotype was counted at least ten times. This chain joins TRBV7-2 and TRBJ1-2; the D gene is possibly TRBD1 (6 bases). Trimming took 8 bases from V and 4 from J, leaving 17 bases between them. Germline lookup yields CDR1 SGHTA and CDR2 FQGNSA. The CDR3 is made up of 14 amino acids. CDR3 sequence (DNA): TGTGCCAGCCAGGGGCAGGGTAATTCCTATGGCTACACCTTC. It is translated as CASQGQGNSYGYTF.

This clonotype was observed a few times. The rearrangement uses TRBV24-1 and TRBJ2-3; TRBD1 might be the D (6 bases). Trimming took off 7 bases at V and 4 bases at J, with 11 bases between the two ends. The CDR3 contains 13 residues. The V gene's germline CDR1 is KGHDR and CDR2 SFDVKD. The chain's CDR3 is CATSRPGADTQYF. CDR3 DNA sequence: TGTGCCACCAGCCGGCCAGGGGCAGATACGCAGTATTTT.

This clonotype was counted only a few times. The gene calls are TRBV6-5 and TRBJ1-2, with D perhaps TRBD1 (6 bases). The CDR3 totals 17 residues. From germline, CDR1 is MNHEY and CDR2 SVGAGI. The V gene lost 3 bases and the J gene lost 2 bases, with 19 bases spanning the gap. The CDR3 coding sequence is TGTGCCAGCAGTTATCCCAAACAGGGACTTGGCAACTATGGCTACACCTTC. The encoded protein is CASSYPKQGLGNYGYTF.

The chain employs TRBV7-9 and TRBJ1-2; D perhaps matches TRBD1 (6 bases). Germline V gives CDR1 SEHNR, CDR2 FQNEAQ (reference sequence). Trimming took off 3 bases at V and 0 bases at J, with 11 bases between the two ends. The CDR3 totals 15 residues. The CDR3 sequence is CASSFSRGTNYGYTF. The CDR3 DNA reads as TGTGCCAGCAGCTTTAGCAGGGGAACTAACTATGGCTACACCTTC.

The genes are TRBV20-1 and TRBJ2-4, with TRBD1 matching 8 bases. Germline CDR1 DFQATT, CDR2 SNEGSKA (reference sequence). J was trimmed by 2 bases and V by 0 bases; bases with no gene match: 3. The CDR3 length is 15 residues. Here the CDR3 reads CSARENRGTKNIQYF. The CDR3 DNA reads as TGCAGTGCTAGAGAAAACAGGGGGACCAAAAACATTCAGTACTTC.

This clonotype was observed a few times. The gene calls are TRBV30 and TRBJ2-1; 9 bases align to TRBD2. The CDR3 is made up of 12 amino acids. CDR1 is GTSNPN and CDR2 is SVGIG in the germline V gene (reference sequence). With 5 bases clipped from V and 15 bases from J, the junction kept 11 bases outside the gene matches. Written as DNA, the CDR3 is TGTGCCTGGGAGTCCCGAGGCGGGGGGGGGTTCTTC. Its translation: CAWESRGGGGFF.

The rearrangement links TRBV28 to TRBJ1-4; 9 bases match TRBD1. CDR1 and CDR2 from the germline V gene are MDHEN and SYDVKM. Trimming at V came to 7 bases and at J to 6 bases, leaving 9 bases not matched to a gene. The CDR3 spans 15 residues. CDR3 DNA sequence: TGTGCCAGCACCTGGACAGGGGCAAGGGATGAAAAACTGTTTTTT. This translates into CASTWTGARDEKLFF.

The V and J genes are TRBV2 and TRBJ2-5; D may be TRBD2 (5 bases). This CDR3 comprises 12 residues. The germline V gene has CDR1 SNHLY and CDR2 FYNNEI. Trimming removed 7 bases at V and 3 bases at J, with 9 bases between. The CDR3 DNA reads as TGTGCCAGCACCAGGACTGAAGAGACCCAGTACTTC. Translating it yields CASTRTEETQYF. Filled out from reference TRBV2 and TRBJ2-5, the complete variable domain reads EPEVTQTPSHQVTQMGQEVILRCVPISNHLYFYWYRQILGQKVEFLVSFYNNEISEKSEIFDDQFSVERPDGSNFTLKIRSTKLEDSAMYFCASTRTEETQYFGPGTRLLVL.

V is TRBV9 and J is TRBJ2-1, with 9 bases matching TRBD2. Losses at the gene ends were 0 bases for V and 6 bases for J; bases not matched to a gene: 7. The CDR3 is 16 residues long. Germline-derived CDR1 and CDR2 are SGDLS and YYNGEE. The CDR3 reads CASSVVSGGLLNEQFF. In DNA form, the CDR3 reads TGTGCCAGCAGCGTAGTAAGCGGGGGGCTCCTCAATGAGCAGTTCTTC.